The TCR beta chain described here comes from a study of cytomegalovirus exposure and HLA in healthy donors. On the study more broadly: A previous analysis identified around 120 million unique TCR beta sequences derived from approximately 190 million T cells. An early release of data contained about 85 million unique TCRs, which came from HLA-typed donors. Study-level points and caveats: Indistinguishability led to the exclusion of some V segments, TRBV6-2 and TRBV6-3 included.

The PCR used 60 Vbeta and 13 Jbeta primers. Only in-frame clones appear in the TCRdb table, and some are missing; sequencing was by immunoSEQ multiplex PCR. The sample carries 150,000 to 200,000 clones, 80% to 85% recorded once. Trimming cost V 7 bases and J 7 bases; bases outside gene matches: 6. CDR3 length equals 13 residues. Germline CDR1 and CDR2: MDHEN and SYDVKM. This clone was recorded a few times. What it binds is not known. The chain employs TRBV28 and TRBJ2-3; 9 bases agree with TRBD1. Source material: PBMCs. The receptor's source is a man aged 45-65 years in good health and CMV-seropositive. The CDR3 sequence: CASKQGARYTQYF. CDR3 sequence (DNA): TGTGCCAGCAAACAGGGGGCACGGTATACGCAGTATTTT.